The entry below gives a single T cell receptor (beta chain) sequence along with its context. This clone's antigen is unknown. No base quality values were provided; no much bigger clone lies one nucleotide off. The CDR3 holds 17 amino acids from the cysteine to the phenylalanine. The kept DNA is CDR3 alone, 51 bases in frame from the first base. V and J lose 0 bases and 0 bases, and a span of 9 bases separates them. CDR1 and CDR2 are drawn from the germline V gene: SGHAT, FQNNGV. The data belong to a study of blood T cells in healthy people across ages (dated by TCRdb to the mid-2010s). Study-wide context: In model experiments, roughly one uniquely barcoded TCR beta cDNA molecule per two T cells was captured by template switching. Donors of different ages were randomly distributed across sequencing lanes to avoid experimental bias. The donors were divided into four age groups: young (average around 15 years), middle-aged (almost 40), aged (approximately 64) and long-lived (roughly 88). Using the same blood draw, the study looked at two additional independent replicas of 1 million unique cDNA reads for two donors, one aged 18 to 30 and the other aged 80 or older. The study measured age-related changes in TCR beta repertoire diversity using deep sequencing normalized with unique cDNA molecular identifiers.

The library was made by 5' RACE. The second PCR ran for about 6 to 12 cycles and used a J-beta primer mix along with a sample-barcoded 5' primer. Each TCR beta cDNA molecule received a unique molecular identifier from a template-switch 5' adaptor carrying 12 random nucleotides. Each sample yielded at least 3 million CDR3-containing paired-end reads. First-strand cDNA was synthesized from all RNA with the Mint cDNA synthesis kit, primed by a TRBC-specific oligonucleotide. Following uracil-DNA glycosylase treatment, a first 18-cycle PCR with universal primers M1SS and BC2_uni_R was performed on all cDNA. Per the original workflow: For normalization, 1 million high-quality reads were randomly selected from each sample, with every read carrying a distinct molecular identifier. Reads sharing molecular identifiers were discarded rather than binned into consensus sequences. MiTCR, set to a Q25 quality threshold and the strictest error-elimination algorithm, was used for CDR3 identification, clonotype clustering and error correction. A nonparametric unseen species model using Euler transformation provided a lower-bound estimate of total TCR beta diversity. TCRdb reprocessed the public reads (quality trimming at Q25 with fastp, clone calling with MiXCR) and kept in-frame beta chains. Rows matching on CDR3 protein sequence are summarized as one entry with the most common DNA and genes. The V and J calls shown here were made by TCRdb, not taken from the authors' results. Here the sample has approximately 1,700,000 distinct CDR3 sequences; approximately 39% occur a single time. 20% to 25% of the sample is in the top ten clones.

The research as a whole found: As age increased, observed TCR beta diversity per million T cells dropped in a roughly linear way, and a significant reduction was already evident by age roughly 40. Estimates of total diversity based on one million sequenced T cells were regarded as lower bounds and as underestimates. Because the CMV infection status of the donors was unknown, age-related changes in expanded clonotypes may potentially have been confounded. Observed TCR beta diversity correlated strongly with the percentage of naive T cells measured by flow cytometry. Since profiling was done on bulk unsorted PBMCs, naive and antigen-experienced compartments could not be conclusively compared. Compared with the aged group, the long-lived group had more naive CD4+ T cells, fewer expanded clones and increased TCR diversity, a pattern suggesting age selection.

Systemically healthy Caucasian individuals from Russia, roughly 40 in total and aged roughly 6 to 100 years, were included as donors. Around 10 milliliters of peripheral blood were collected from each donor into EDTA-treated Vacutainer tubes. Ficoll-Paque density-gradient centrifugation was used to isolate PBMCs, with at least 7 million per sample. Trizol reagent was used to extract total RNA from PBMCs, with at least 5.5 micrograms per sample. For every donor, an aliquot of PBMCs went through flow cytometry to measure the percentages of naive CD45RAhigh/CD27high T cells. Specimen: blood. The rearrangement combines TRBV11-2 with TRBJ2-6, with an unclear D gene assignment. The clonotype comes from a human donor in good health. The CDR3 here reads CASSLDAAVSGANVLTF. The DNA sequence is TGTGCCAGCAGCTTAGACGCGGCGGTCTCTGGGGCCAACGTCCTGACTTTC. Reference TRBV11-2 and TRBJ2-6 proteins supply the regions before and after the CDR3; the full variable domain is: EAGVAQSPRYKIIEKRQSVAFWCNPISGHATLYWYQQILGQGPKLLIQFQNNGVVDDSQLPKDRFSAERLKGVDSTLKIQPAKLEDSAVYLCASSLDAAVSGANVLTFGAGSRLTVL.